A selection of T cell receptor beta chains follows, all from one sample in a study of shared clonotypes between healthy human individuals. Clones were read by immunoSEQ multiplex PCR, and TCRdb kept only the in-frame ones, dropping some. This table holds about 1 million clones, about 76% found once. The sequenced sample was memory CD4+ T cells sorted from blood. The source is a man younger than 35 in good health. Each CDR3 is given with its conserved first and last residue. Fields, in order: D gene, clone size, V gene, J gene, CDR3 DNA, CDR3 protein. A D gene is named only where the DNA matches it firmly. Clone size is given for some rows only: seen once, a few or many times, or a class if the clone is expanded.

>TRBD1|-|TRBV6-5|TRBJ1-3
TGTGCCAGCAGTTACCTGCGCAGGGGGCCCGGAAACACCATATATTTT
CASSYLRRGPGNTIYF
>-|-|TRBV6-6|TRBJ2-5
TGTGCCAGCAGTTACCCGGTGGGGGCCCAAGAGACCCAGTACTTC
CASSYPVGAQETQYF
>TRBD1|-|TRBV11-1|TRBJ1-1
TGTGCCAGCAGCTTAGAGGGGGCTCGGGGCACTGAAGCTTTCTTT
CASSLEGARGTEAFF
>-|-|TRBV7-3|TRBJ2-7
TGTGCCAGCAGCTTAACCGGGGGCTACGAGCAGTACTTC
CASSLTGGYEQYF
>-|-|TRBV5-1|TRBJ1-4
TGCGCCAGCAGCTTCGGGGGTGGAAAACTGTTTTTT
CASSFGGGKLFF
>-|few|TRBV6-1|TRBJ1-4
TGTGCCAGCAGTGAAAGAGGGACCGACCTGTTTTTT
CASSERGTDLFF
>TRBD2|-|TRBV7-3|TRBJ2-3
TGTGCCAGCAGCTTAATGAGCGGGGGCACAGATACGCAGTATTTT
CASSLMSGGTDTQYF
>-|few|TRBV5-6|TRBJ2-3
TGTGCCAGCAGCATGACTGGTACTAGCACAGATACGCAGTATTTT
CASSMTGTSTDTQYF
>-|-|TRBV6-6|TRBJ2-7
TGTGCCAGCACCGGACGGGGATCCTACGAGCAGTACTTC
CASTGRGSYEQYF
>-|-|TRBV9|TRBJ2-2
TGTGCCAGCAGCGTAGGGGGACGCCAGAACACCGGGGAGCTGTTTTTT
CASSVGGRQNTGELFF
>-|many|TRBV7-3|TRBJ2-3
TGTGCCAGCAGTTCCAACGACAGGAGCACAGATACGCAGTATTTT
CASSSNDRSTDTQYF
>-|few|TRBV19|TRBJ2-7
TGTGCCAGTAGTATAGTCCCAGAATACGAGCAGTACTTC
CASSIVPEYEQYF
>TRBD2|-|TRBV4-1|TRBJ2-3
TGCGCCAGCAGCCAGATACTAGCGTTGAGGGCAGATACGCAGTATTTT
CASSQILALRADTQYF
>-|once|TRBV19|TRBJ2-7
TGTGCCAGTAGTAAAGCGGGCTTGTCCTACGAGCAGTACTTC
CASSKAGLSYEQYF
>TRBD1|-|TRBV19|TRBJ1-5
TGTGCCAGTGGGACAGGGGGGAGCAATCAGCCCCAGCATTTT
CASGTGGSNQPQHF
>TRBD1|-|TRBV7-8|TRBJ2-1
TGTGCCAGCAGGGAATCATCCGGGACAGCCTACAATGAGCAGTTCTTC
CASRESSGTAYNEQFF
>TRBD1|once|TRBV5-1|TRBJ1-3
TGCGCCAGCAGCTATGGGGGAGGGGGCGCATCTGGAAACACCATATATTTT
CASSYGGGGASGNTIYF
>TRBD2|-|TRBV9|TRBJ2-7
TGTGCCAGCAGCCCAGGACTAGCGTCAGCCGAGCAGTACTTC
CASSPGLASAEQYF
>-|few|TRBV6-1|TRBJ1-2
TGTGCCAGCAGTTCGGACGGAAATCAAGGCTACACCTTC
CASSSDGNQGYTF
>-|-|TRBV5-1|TRBJ2-3
TGCGCCAGCAACGGGGGCGATACCGGAGATACGCAGTATTTT
CASNGGDTGDTQYF
>TRBD1|-|TRBV27|TRBJ2-2
TGTGCCAGCAGCAGGACAGGGACGAACACCGGGGAGCTGTTTTTT
CASSRTGTNTGELFF
>-|-|TRBV30|TRBJ2-7
TGTGCCTGGAGCACGGGACTTAACTACGAGCAGTACTTC
CAWSTGLNYEQYF
>TRBD1|-|TRBV2|TRBJ2-1
TGTGCCAGTACTTACGGGACAGGTATGGGCAATGAGCAGTTCTTC
CASTYGTGMGNEQFF
>-|-|TRBV2|TRBJ2-7
TGTGCCAGTTCCAGGGACCGGAACTCCGAGCAGTACTTC
CASSRDRNSEQYF
>-|few|TRBV30|TRBJ1-1
TGTGCCTGGAGTGTAAGGGGCGTGGCGGTTCACACTGAAGCTTTCTTT
CAWSVRGVAVHTEAFF
>-|few|TRBV2|TRBJ1-1
TGTGCCAGCAGCATACTCGCTCCTGAAGCTTTCTTT
CASSILAPEAFF
>-|-|TRBV4-1|TRBJ2-3
TGCGCCAGCAGCCAAGGACCGACTAGCACAGATACGCAGTATTTT
CASSQGPTSTDTQYF
>TRBD2|-|TRBV9|TRBJ2-1
TGTGCCAGCAGCGCCCAACTAGCGGGTCCCTACAATGAGCAGTTCTTC
CASSAQLAGPYNEQFF
>-|once|TRBV19|TRBJ1-5
TGTGCCAGTAAGCAATCGGGGGAGCGACAGCCCCAGCATTTT
CASKQSGERQPQHF
>TRBD1|-|TRBV14|TRBJ2-2
TGTGCCTGGCCAGGGGGCCATGAACACCGGGGAGCTGTTTTT
CAWPGGHEHRGAVF
>-|-|TRBV6-5|TRBJ1-4
TGTGCCAGCAGCCGACGCAGGGGCACTAATGAAAAACTGTTTTTT
CASSRRRGTNEKLFF
>-|-|TRBV10-3|TRBJ2-3
TGTGCCATCAGTGATGTGGGTAACACAGATACGCAGTATTTT
CAISDVGNTDTQYF
>-|-|TRBV6-5|TRBJ1-2
TGTGCCAGCAGTCCCGTGGGATATGGCTACACCTTC
CASSPVGYGYTF
>TRBD2|-|TRBV10-3|TRBJ2-2
TGTGCCATCAGTGAACTACTAAGGACTAGCGGGAACACCGGGGAGCTGTTTTTT
CAISELLRTSGNTGELFF
>TRBD1|once|TRBV28|TRBJ1-6
TGTGCCAGCAGTTTAACAGCGGGACAGGGGCGCTCACCCCTCCACTTT
CASSLTAGQGRSPLHF
>TRBD2|-|TRBV4-2|TRBJ2-2
TGTGCCAGCAGCCCGCTGAGCTCCAGCGGGAGAGGCACCGGGGAGCTGTTTTTT
CASSPLSSSGRGTGELFF
>-|-|TRBV28|TRBJ2-3
TGTGCCAGCACCCGTCCCCTCGGGGGAACAGATACGCAGTATTTT
CASTRPLGGTDTQYF
>TRBD2|-|TRBV27|TRBJ2-5
TGTGCCAGCAGGAAGCGGGGGGGCCCAGAGACCCAGTACTTC
CASRKRGGPETQYF
>-|-|TRBV5-8|TRBJ2-1
TGTGCCAGCAGCTTGGGGCTAGCGTCCTACAATGAGCAGTTCTTC
CASSLGLASYNEQFF
>-|-|TRBV4-2|TRBJ2-5
TGTGCCAGCAGCCAATCGGAGGGGGAGACCCAGTACTTC
CASSQSEGETQYF
>-|-|TRBV4-3|TRBJ2-5
TGCGCCAGCAGCCAAGTGGGCGGGACCCAGTACTTC
CASSQVGGTQYF
>-|once|TRBV7-9|TRBJ2-2
TGTGCCAGCAGCCTAGGAGACACCGGGGAGCTGTTTTTT
CASSLGDTGELFF
>TRBD1|-|TRBV4-1|TRBJ2-5
TGCGCCAGCAGCCAAGAAGGGACAGGGTCAGAGACCCAGTACTTC
CASSQEGTGSETQYF
>-|-|TRBV5-1|TRBJ2-3
TGCGCCAGCAGCCTCGGGACAAACGCAGATACGCAGTATTTT
CASSLGTNADTQYF
>TRBD1|-|TRBV7-9|TRBJ2-7
TGTGCCAGCAGCTTAGGACAGGGGGCTGGAGAGCAGTACTTC
CASSLGQGAGEQYF
>-|-|TRBV11-2|TRBJ2-7
TGTGCCAGCAGCTTCCCCTTGGCCGAGCAGTACTTC
CASSFPLAEQYF
>-|-|TRBV28|TRBJ2-7
TGTGCCAGCAGTCCCCCGGGGGCCCTGAGGGAGCAGTACTTC
CASSPPGALREQYF
>-|-|TRBV6-5|TRBJ2-7
TGTGCCAGCAGTTACTCGTGGACAGCGAGCTACGAGCAGTACTTC
CASSYSWTASYEQYF